These T cell receptor beta chains were read from a single sample in a study of control samples from healthy donors and cancer patients. Data came from immunoSEQ multiplex PCR; TCRdb stores just in-frame clones and leaves some out. Counted here are about 160,000 clones, roughly 95% occurring once; the ten biggest clones make up approximately 1%. The sequenced sample was blood. The receptors shown here come from a woman under 40 in good health. Each CDR3 is given with its conserved first and last residue. D genes are given only for firm matches. Expanded clones get a size class; other rows say once, few or many, or leave the size out.

d_gene	v_gene	abundance	len	j_gene	CDR3nt	CDR3aa
TRBD2	TRBV11-3	.	15	TRBJ2-1	TGTGCCAGCAGCCCGGGACTAGCGGGGGGGATTGAGCAGTTCTTC	CASSPGLAGGIEQFF
.	TRBV11-2	.	16	TRBJ2-4	TGTGCCAGCAGCTTAGTTATCGGCAGCCGCAAAAACATTCAGTACTTC	CASSLVIGSRKNIQYF
.	TRBV6-4	.	13	TRBJ1-1	TGTGCCAGCAGTCCAGGGGCGAACACTGAAGCTTTCTTT	CASSPGANTEAFF
.	TRBV9	once	15	TRBJ1-3	TGTGCCAGCAGCGTAGCTGGGGCTATGGGAAACACCATATATTTT	CASSVAGAMGNTIYF
TRBD2	TRBV9	once	15	TRBJ2-7	TGTGCCAGCAGCGTTACGGCGGGGGGGCGCAACGAGCAGTACTTC	CASSVTAGGRNEQYF
TRBD1	TRBV7-8	.	15	TRBJ1-2	TGTGCCAGCAGGACAAGACAGGGTCCCCACTATGGCTACACCTTC	CASRTRQGPHYGYTF
.	TRBV11-2	once	13	TRBJ2-1	TGTGCCAGCAGCTCTAAAAGTTACAATGAGCAGTTCTTC	CASSSKSYNEQFF
TRBD1	TRBV2	.	12	TRBJ2-7	TGTGCCAGCAGGGGAACAGGGGACGAGCAGTACTTC	CASRGTGDEQYF
TRBD1	TRBV6-1	once	15	TRBJ1-6	TGTGCCAGCAGTGAAGAGACAGGGGGCAATTCACCCCTCCACTTT	CASSEETGGNSPLHF
.	TRBV11-2	.	14	TRBJ2-3	TGTGCCAGCAGCCTCGGACTTAGCACAGATACGCAGTATTTT	CASSLGLSTDTQYF
.	TRBV9	.	14	TRBJ1-4	TGTGCCAGCAGCCCCCGGTCCGGAGATGAAAAACTGTTTTTT	CASSPRSGDEKLFF
.	TRBV11-2	.	12	TRBJ2-2	TGTGCCAGCAGCTTCTGGGGCGGGGAGCTGTTTTTT	CASSFWGGELFF
TRBD1	TRBV5-6	.	15	TRBJ2-5	TGTGCCAGCAGCTGGGCGGACAGGGGTTGGGAGACCCAGTACTTC	CASSWADRGWETQYF
.	TRBV6-5	.	15	TRBJ2-7	TGTGCCAGCAGTTACTCGAGAACTCGCGTAGACGAGCAGTACTTC	CASSYSRTRVDEQYF
.	TRBV7-8	.	14	TRBJ2-7	TGTGCCAGCAGCTTAGAAGGGCCAACCTACGAGCAGTACTTC	CASSLEGPTYEQYF
.	TRBV3-1/TRBV3-2	.	17	TRBJ1-4	TGTGCCAGCAGCGAAGTTCCCTCCGGGTCCTACGGGGAAAAACTGTTTTTT	CASSEVPSGSYGEKLFF
.	TRBV5-1	.	15	TRBJ1-2	TGCGCCAGCAGCTACGAGCGGACAACGGCGGATGGCTACACCTTC	CASSYERTTADGYTF
TRBD1	TRBV6-5	.	13	TRBJ1-1	TGTGCCAGCAGTTCGGACAGGGTCGCTGAAGCTTTCTTT	CASSSDRVAEAFF
.	TRBV27	.	17	TRBJ1-2	TGTGCCAGCAGTTTTAGCCGACAGGCGCTGTCTAACTATGGCTACACCTTC	CASSFSRQALSNYGYTF
.	TRBV15	.	19	TRBJ2-1	TGTGCCACCAGCAGAGATTCGGTCAGGGAATTATTCAAGAGAAATGAGCAGTTCTTC	CATSRDSVRELFKRNEQFF
.	TRBV19	once	16	TRBJ1-6	TGTGCCAGTAGTATTTCTCGGGACCGCTTTAATTCACCCCTCCACTTT	CASSISRDRFNSPLHF
.	TRBV10-3	.	16	TRBJ2-3	TGTGCCATCAGTGAGTCTGGGGGGCTCAGCACAGATACGCAGTATTTT	CAISESGGLSTDTQYF
.	TRBV27	.	15	TRBJ2-7	TGTGCCAGCAGTTTAAAGGCGGGCCTCTCCTACGAGCAGTACTTC	CASSLKAGLSYEQYF
.	TRBV11-2	.	14	TRBJ2-5	TGTGCCAGCGCTTTGAGTGGACCTGTTCGGACCCAGTACTTC	CASALSGPVRTQYF
.	TRBV12-5	once	13	TRBJ2-1	TGTGCTAGTGGTTTGGAGGGGGGGAATGAGCAGTTCTTC	CASGLEGGNEQFF
.	TRBV5-6	.	17	TRBJ1-4	TGTGCCAGCAGCTTGTGGTTCGGGGGGCGGCTTAATGAAAAACTGTTTTTT	CASSLWFGGRLNEKLFF
TRBD1	TRBV5-1	.	14	TRBJ2-3	TGCGCCAGCAGCTTCGGACAGGGGACAGATACGCAGTATTTT	CASSFGQGTDTQYF
TRBD1	TRBV3-1/TRBV3-2	.	14	TRBJ1-2	TGTGCCAGCAGTCAGTACAGGGGAAACTATGGCTACACCTTC	CASSQYRGNYGYTF
TRBD1	TRBV14	.	16	TRBJ2-2	TGTGCCAGCAGCCATATGGGACAGGGGGCGACCGGGGAGCTGTTTTTT	CASSHMGQGATGELFF
TRBD2	TRBV6-5	.	16	TRBJ2-7	TGTGCCAGCAGTTCCTCCGGGACTAGTGTTTCCTACGAGCAGTACTTC	CASSSSGTSVSYEQYF
.	TRBV30	.	14	TRBJ2-3	TGTGCCTGGAGTAGTAGTCTGACCGCAGATACGCAGTATTTT	CAWSSSLTADTQYF
TRBD1	TRBV5-5	.	12	TRBJ1-3	TGTGCCAGCAGCGTAAACCAAGGGGACAGATCTTTT	CASSVNQGDRSF
.	TRBV6-5	.	10	TRBJ2-3	TGTGCCACCAAGGGAGATACGCAGTATTTT	CATKGDTQYF
.	TRBV9	.	14	TRBJ1-1	TGTGCCAGCAGCGCCAGGAGTATGAACACTGAAGCTTTCTTT	CASSARSMNTEAFF
TRBD1	TRBV12-3/TRBV12-4	.	13	TRBJ1-2	TGTGCCACCCACAGGGGCCGCGGCTATGGCTACACCTTC	CATHRGRGYGYTF
TRBD1	TRBV18	.	16	TRBJ1-2	TGTGCCAGCTCACGACTGGACAGGCTGCGTAACTATGGCTACACCTTC	CASSRLDRLRNYGYTF
.	TRBV10-3	.	13	TRBJ1-4	TGTGCCATCGGGGCAGGGGTAGATGAAAAACTGTTTTTT	CAIGAGVDEKLFF
.	TRBV18	.	15	TRBJ1-6	TGTGCCAGCTCACCCGGACAGCTCTGGAATTCACCCCTCCACTTT	CASSPGQLWNSPLHF
TRBD1	TRBV27	.	13	TRBJ2-7	TGTGCCAGCAGTCGGACAGGGGTTTTCGAGCAGTACTTC	CASSRTGVFEQYF
.	TRBV29-1	once	12	TRBJ2-7	TGCAGCGTTGTGAGAGAAACCTACGAGCAGTACTTC	CSVVRETYEQYF
.	TRBV28	once	13	TRBJ1-2	TGTGCCAGCAGTTTGGCAGGGGACTATGGCTACACCTTC	CASSLAGDYGYTF
TRBD1	TRBV6-5	.	13	TRBJ1-5	TGTGCCAGCCTTTTTCTCGACAGGGGACCCCAGCATTTT	CASLFLDRGPQHF
.	TRBV19	.	17	TRBJ1-2	TGTGCCAGTAGTCCGCAGCTAGGGGGACATAACCGGTATGGCTACACCTTC	CASSPQLGGHNRYGYTF
.	TRBV7-9	.	13	TRBJ1-1	TGTGCCAGCAGCTTAGAACGAGGGTACGGAGCTTTCTTT	CASSLERGYGAFF
.	TRBV30	.	13	TRBJ1-6	TGTGCCTGGAGAGGGACCTATAATTCACCCCTCCACTTT	CAWRGTYNSPLHF
.	TRBV6-5	once	14	TRBJ1-1	TGTGCCAGCAGCACCGACAGTATGAACACTGAAGCTTTCTTT	CASSTDSMNTEAFF
TRBD1	TRBV6-4	once	15	TRBJ2-7	TGTGCCAGCATGACCGGACAGGGGTGGGCCTACGAGCAGTACTTC	CASMTGQGWAYEQYF
TRBD2	TRBV3-1/TRBV3-2	once	17	TRBJ2-5	TGTGCCAGCAGCCACCCCCAAGGGACTAGCGGACAAGAGACCCAGTACTTC	CASSHPQGTSGQETQYF
.	TRBV5-1	.	15	TRBJ2-5	TGCGCCAGCAGCCCCGACCGGGGAAACCAAGAGACCCAGTACTTC	CASSPDRGNQETQYF
TRBD2	TRBV2	.	15	TRBJ2-1	TGTGCCAGCAGTGAAGCGCGTGGGGGGGGGAATGAGCAGTTCTTC	CASSEARGGGNEQFF
.	TRBV6-2/TRBV6-3	.	14	TRBJ1-5	TGTGCCAGCAGTTACCTGAATAGCAATCAGCCCCAGCATTTT	CASSYLNSNQPQHF
TRBD1	TRBV7-9	.	17	TRBJ1-3	TGTGCCAGCAGCTTAACAGGGGGAACCTACTCTGGAAACACCATATATTTT	CASSLTGGTYSGNTIYF
.	TRBV4-1	.	17	TRBJ1-5	TGCGCCAGCAGCCAAGCCCCGGGACCACGGGGCAATCAGCCCCAGCATTTT	CASSQAPGPRGNQPQHF
TRBD2	TRBV19	.	13	TRBJ2-1	TGTGCCAGTAAGACTAGCGGGAGCAATGAGCAGTTCTTC	CASKTSGSNEQFF
.	TRBV18	once	14	TRBJ1-3	TGTGCCAGCTCACCAACACAGGGTGTGGACACCATATATTTT	CASSPTQGVDTIYF
.	TRBV7-2	once	14	TRBJ2-7	TGTGCCAGCAGCTTCCCAACAGGGATTAACGAGCAGTACTTC	CASSFPTGINEQYF
.	TRBV11-2	.	16	TRBJ2-2	TGTGCCAGCAGCTTAATCACCAACTCGAACACCGGGGAGCTGTTTTTT	CASSLITNSNTGELFF